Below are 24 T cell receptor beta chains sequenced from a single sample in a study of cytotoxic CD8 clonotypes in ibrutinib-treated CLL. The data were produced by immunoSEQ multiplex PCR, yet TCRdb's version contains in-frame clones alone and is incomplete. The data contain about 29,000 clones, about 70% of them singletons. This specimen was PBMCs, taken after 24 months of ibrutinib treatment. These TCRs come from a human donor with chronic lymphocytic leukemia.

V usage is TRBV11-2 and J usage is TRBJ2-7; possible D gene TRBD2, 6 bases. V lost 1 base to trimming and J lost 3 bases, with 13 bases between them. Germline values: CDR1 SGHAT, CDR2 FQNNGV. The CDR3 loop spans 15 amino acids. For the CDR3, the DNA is TGTGCCAGCAGCTTAGGACCAGGAGCGGGCTACGAGCAGTACTTC. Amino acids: CASSLGPGAGYEQYF.

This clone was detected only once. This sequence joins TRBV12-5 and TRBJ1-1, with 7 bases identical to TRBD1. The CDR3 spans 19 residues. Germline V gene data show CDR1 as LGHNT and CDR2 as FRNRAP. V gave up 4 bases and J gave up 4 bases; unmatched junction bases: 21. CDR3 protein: CASGWLLLAGRGQGTEAFF. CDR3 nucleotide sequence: TGTGCTAGTGGTTGGCTCCTCCTTGCAGGTAGGGGGCAAGGCACTGAAGCTTTCTTT.

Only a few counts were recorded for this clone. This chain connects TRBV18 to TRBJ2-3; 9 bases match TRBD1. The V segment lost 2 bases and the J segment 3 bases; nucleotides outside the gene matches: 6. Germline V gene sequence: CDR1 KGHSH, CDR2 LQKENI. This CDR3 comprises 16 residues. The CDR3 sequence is CASSPIGQGRTDTQYF. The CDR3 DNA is TGTGCCAGCTCACCAATTGGACAGGGGAGGACAGATACGCAGTATTTT.

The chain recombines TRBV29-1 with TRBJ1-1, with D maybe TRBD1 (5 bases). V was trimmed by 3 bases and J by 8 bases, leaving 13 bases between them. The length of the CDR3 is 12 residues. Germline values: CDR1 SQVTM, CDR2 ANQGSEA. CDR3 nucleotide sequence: TGCAGCGTTGACCCCAAGAGGGGCGAAGCTTTCTTT. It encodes CSVDPKRGEAFF.

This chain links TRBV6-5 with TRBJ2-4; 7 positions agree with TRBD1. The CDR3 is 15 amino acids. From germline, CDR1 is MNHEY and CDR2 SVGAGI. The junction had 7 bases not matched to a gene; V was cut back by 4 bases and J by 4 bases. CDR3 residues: CASSSPGTVKNIQYF. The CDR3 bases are TGTGCCAGCAGTTCACCGGGGACAGTAAAAAACATTCAGTACTTC.

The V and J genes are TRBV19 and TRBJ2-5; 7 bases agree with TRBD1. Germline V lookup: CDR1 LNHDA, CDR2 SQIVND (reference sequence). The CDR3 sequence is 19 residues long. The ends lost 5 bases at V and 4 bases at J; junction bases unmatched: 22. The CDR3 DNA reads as TGTGCCAGTAGTCGTTTCGGGACAGACGACCTAGGTGAGAGAGAGACCCAGTACTTC. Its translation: CASSRFGTDDLGERETQYF.

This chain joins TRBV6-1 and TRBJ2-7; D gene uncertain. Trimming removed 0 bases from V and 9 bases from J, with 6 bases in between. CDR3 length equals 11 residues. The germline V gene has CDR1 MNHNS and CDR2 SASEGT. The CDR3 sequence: CASSEAAVQYF. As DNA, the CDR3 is TGTGCCAGCAGTGAAGCGGCTGTGCAGTACTTC.

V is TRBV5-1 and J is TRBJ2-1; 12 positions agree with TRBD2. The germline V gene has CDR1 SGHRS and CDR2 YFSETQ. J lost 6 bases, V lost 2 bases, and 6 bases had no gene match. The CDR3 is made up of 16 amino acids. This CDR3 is CASSFLTSGGSNEQFF. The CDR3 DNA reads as TGCGCCAGCAGCTTCCTGACTAGCGGGGGATCCAATGAGCAGTTCTTC.

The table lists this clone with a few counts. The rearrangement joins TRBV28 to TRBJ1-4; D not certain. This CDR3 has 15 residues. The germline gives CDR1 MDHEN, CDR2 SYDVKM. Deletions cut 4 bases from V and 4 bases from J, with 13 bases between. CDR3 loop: CASSSPGSGNEKLFF. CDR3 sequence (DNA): TGTGCCAGCAGTTCGCCGGGGTCGGGTAATGAAAAACTGTTTTTT.

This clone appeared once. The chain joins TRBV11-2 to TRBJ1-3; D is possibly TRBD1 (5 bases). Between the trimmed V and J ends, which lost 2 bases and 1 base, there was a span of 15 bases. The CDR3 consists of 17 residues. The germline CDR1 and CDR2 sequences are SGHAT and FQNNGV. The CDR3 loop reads CASSLLGAGRSGNTIYF. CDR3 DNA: TGTGCCAGCAGCTTATTAGGGGCAGGCCGGTCTGGAAACACCATATATTTT. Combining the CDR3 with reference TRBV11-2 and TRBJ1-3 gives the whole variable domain EAGVAQSPRYKIIEKRQSVAFWCNPISGHATLYWYQQILGQGPKLLIQFQNNGVVDDSQLPKDRFSAERLKGVDSTLKIQPAKLEDSAVYLCASSLLGAGRSGNTIYFGEGSWLTVV.

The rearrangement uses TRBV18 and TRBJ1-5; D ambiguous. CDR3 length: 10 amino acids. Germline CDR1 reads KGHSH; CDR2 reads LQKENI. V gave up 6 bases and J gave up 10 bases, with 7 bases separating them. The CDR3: CASSPKPQHF. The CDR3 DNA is TGTGCCAGCTCCCCAAAACCCCAGCATTTT.

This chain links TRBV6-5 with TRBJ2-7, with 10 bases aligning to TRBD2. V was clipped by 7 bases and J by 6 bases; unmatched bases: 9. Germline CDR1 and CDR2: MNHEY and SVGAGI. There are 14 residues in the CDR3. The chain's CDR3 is CASIKRGGLGEQYF. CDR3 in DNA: TGTGCCAGCATTAAGCGGGGGGGCCTGGGCGAGCAGTACTTC.

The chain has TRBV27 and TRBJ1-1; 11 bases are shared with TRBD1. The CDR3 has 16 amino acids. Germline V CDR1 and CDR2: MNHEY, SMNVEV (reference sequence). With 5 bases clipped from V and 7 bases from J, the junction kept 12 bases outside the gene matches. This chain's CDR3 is CASSVRDRGRVVEAFF. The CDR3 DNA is TGTGCCAGCAGTGTCCGGGACAGGGGGAGAGTCGTTGAAGCTTTCTTT.

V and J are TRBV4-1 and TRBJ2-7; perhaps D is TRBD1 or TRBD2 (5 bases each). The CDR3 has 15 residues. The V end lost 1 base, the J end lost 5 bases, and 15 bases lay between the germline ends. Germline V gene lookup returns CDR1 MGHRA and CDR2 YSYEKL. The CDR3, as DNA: TGCGCCAGCAGCCAAGTCGTTCGGGGACGGAACGAGCAGTACTTC. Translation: CASSQVVRGRNEQYF.

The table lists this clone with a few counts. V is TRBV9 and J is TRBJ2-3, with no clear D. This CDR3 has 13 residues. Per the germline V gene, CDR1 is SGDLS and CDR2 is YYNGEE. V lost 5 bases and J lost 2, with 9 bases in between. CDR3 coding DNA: TGTGCCAGCAGTCCCCAACACACAGATACGCAGTATTTT. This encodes CASSPQHTDTQYF.

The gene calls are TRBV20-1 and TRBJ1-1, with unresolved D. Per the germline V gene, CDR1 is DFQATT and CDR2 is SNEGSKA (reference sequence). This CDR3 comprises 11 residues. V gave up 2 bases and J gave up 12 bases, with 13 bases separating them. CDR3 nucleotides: TGCAGTGCTAGAACATTAACACTTTCTTTCTTT. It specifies CSARTLTLSFF.

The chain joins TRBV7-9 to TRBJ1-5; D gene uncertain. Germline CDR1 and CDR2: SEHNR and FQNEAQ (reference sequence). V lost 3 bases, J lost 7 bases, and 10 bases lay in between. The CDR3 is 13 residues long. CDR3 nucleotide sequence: TGTGCCAGCAGCTTGGGAGTAGGGCAGCCCCAGCATTTT. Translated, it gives CASSLGVGQPQHF.

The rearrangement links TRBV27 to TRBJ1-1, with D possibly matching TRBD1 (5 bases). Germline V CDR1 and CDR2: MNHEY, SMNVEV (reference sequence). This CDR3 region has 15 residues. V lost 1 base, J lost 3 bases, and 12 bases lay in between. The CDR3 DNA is TGTGCCAGCAGTTTATATGCAGGGTTGGACACTGAAGCTTTCTTT. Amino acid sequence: CASSLYAGLDTEAFF.

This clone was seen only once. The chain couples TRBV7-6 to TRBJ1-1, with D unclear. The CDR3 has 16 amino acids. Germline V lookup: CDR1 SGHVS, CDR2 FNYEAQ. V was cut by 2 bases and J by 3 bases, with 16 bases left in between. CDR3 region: CASSLPRSGEDTEAFF. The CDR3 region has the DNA TGTGCCAGCAGCTTACCACGTTCCGGGGAGGACACTGAAGCTTTCTTT.

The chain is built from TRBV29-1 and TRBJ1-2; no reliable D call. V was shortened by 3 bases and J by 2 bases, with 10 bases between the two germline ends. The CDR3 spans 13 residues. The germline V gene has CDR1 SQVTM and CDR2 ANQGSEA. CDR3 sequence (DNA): TGCAGCGTTGACACCGGCCGGAACTATGGCTACACCTTC. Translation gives CSVDTGRNYGYTF.

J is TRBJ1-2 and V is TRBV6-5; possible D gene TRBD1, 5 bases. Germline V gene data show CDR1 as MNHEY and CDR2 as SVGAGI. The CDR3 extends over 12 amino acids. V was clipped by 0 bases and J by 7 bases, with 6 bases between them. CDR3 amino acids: CASSYSQGGYTF. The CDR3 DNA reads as TGTGCCAGCAGTTACTCTCAGGGTGGCTACACCTTC.

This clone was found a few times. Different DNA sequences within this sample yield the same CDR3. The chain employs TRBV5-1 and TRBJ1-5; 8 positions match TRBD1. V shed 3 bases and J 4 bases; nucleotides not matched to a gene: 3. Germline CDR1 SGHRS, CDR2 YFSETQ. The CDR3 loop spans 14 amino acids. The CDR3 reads CASSSTGENQPQHF. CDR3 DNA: TGCGCCAGCAGCTCGACAGGGGAGAATCAGCCCCAGCATTTT.

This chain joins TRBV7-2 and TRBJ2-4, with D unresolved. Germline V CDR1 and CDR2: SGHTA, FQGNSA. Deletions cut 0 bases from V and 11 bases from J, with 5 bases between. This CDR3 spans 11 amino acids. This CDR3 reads CASSLASVQYF. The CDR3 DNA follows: TGTGCCAGCAGCTTAGCGTCTGTTCAGTACTTC.

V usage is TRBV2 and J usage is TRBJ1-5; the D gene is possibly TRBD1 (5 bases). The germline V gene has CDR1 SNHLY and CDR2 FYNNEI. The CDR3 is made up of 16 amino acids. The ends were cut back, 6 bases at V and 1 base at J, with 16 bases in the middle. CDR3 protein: CASSSPGRRSNQPQHF. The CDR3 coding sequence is TGTGCCAGCAGCTCCCCGGGACGGAGAAGCAATCAGCCCCAGCATTTT.